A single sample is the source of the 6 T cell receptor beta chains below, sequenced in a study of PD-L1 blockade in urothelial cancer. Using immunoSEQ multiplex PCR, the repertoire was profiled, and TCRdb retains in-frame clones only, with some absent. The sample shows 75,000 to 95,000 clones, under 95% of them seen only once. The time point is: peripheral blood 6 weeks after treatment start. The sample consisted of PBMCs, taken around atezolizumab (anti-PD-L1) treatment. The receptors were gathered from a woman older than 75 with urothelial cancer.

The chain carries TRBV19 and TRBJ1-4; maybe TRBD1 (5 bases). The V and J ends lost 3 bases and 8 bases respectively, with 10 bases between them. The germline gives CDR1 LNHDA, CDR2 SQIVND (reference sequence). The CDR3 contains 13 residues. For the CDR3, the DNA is TGTGCCAGTAGTATCAGGGTTGGAGAAAAACTGTTTTTT. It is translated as CASSIRVGEKLFF.

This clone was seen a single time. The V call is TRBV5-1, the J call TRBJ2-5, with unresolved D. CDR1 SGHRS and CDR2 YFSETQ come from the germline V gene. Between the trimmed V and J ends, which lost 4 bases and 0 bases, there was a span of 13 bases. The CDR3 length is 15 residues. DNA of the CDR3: TGCGCCAGCAGCGTTGATGGGCAGAACCAAGAGACCCAGTACTTC. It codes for CASSVDGQNQETQYF. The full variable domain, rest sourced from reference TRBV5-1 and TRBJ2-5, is KAGVTQTPRYLIKTRGQQVTLSCSPISGHRSVSWYQQTPGQGLQFLFEYFSETQRNKGNFPGRFSGRQFSNSRSEMNVSTLELGDSALYLCASSVDGQNQETQYFGPGTRLLVL.

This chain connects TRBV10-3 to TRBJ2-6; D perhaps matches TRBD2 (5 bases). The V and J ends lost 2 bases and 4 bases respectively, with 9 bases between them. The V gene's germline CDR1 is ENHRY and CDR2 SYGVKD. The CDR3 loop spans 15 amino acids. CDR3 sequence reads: CAISELAGGANVLTF. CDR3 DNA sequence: TGTGCCATCAGTGAGCTGGCGGGCGGGGCCAACGTCCTGACTTTC.

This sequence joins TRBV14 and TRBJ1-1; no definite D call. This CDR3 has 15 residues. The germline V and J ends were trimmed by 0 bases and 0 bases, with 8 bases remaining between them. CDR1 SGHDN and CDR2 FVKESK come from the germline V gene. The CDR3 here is CASSQDLVVNTEAFF. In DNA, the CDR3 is TGTGCCAGCAGCCAAGACCTAGTAGTGAACACTGAAGCTTTCTTT.

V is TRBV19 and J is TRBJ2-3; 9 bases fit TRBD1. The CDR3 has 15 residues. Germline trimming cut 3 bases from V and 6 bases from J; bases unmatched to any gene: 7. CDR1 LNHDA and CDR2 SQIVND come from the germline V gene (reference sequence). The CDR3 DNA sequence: TGTGCCAGTAGTATGTCTCGCGACAGGGGGGATACGCAGTATTTT. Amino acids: CASSMSRDRGDTQYF.

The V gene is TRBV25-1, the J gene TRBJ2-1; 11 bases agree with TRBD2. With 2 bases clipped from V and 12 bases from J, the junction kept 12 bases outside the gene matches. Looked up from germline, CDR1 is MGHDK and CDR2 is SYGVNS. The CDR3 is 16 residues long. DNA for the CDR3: TGTGCCAGCAGTGAACCGGGACTAGCGGAACTCGGGGCGCAGTTCTTC. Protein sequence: CASSEPGLAELGAQFF.